This T cell receptor beta chain derives from a study of CD4 T cells in relation to SARS-CoV-2 and coronaviruses. On the study more broadly: The restricting HLA molecule for shared crossreactive spike epitopes was mapped. General study points: Culture-expanded clones reflect memory recall rather than primary priming during culture.

With respect to this clone: As yet, its antigen is unknown. Other DNA sequences in this specimen translate into the identical CDR3.

Produced via immunoSEQ multiplex PCR; TCRdb's table is partial and in-frame only. The table includes tens of thousands of clones, 85% to 90% detected once. Naive and memory CD4+ T cells were separated from cryopreserved PBMCs. The V gene lost 4 bases and the J gene lost 0 bases, with 7 bases spanning the gap. The CDR3 spans 13 residues. The V gene's germline CDR1 is SGHRS and CDR2 YFSETQ. This TCR was recovered from an adult with COVID-19. Sequenced: memory CD4+ T cells from PBMCs. V and J are TRBV5-1 and TRBJ1-1; D is undetermined. The CDR3: CASSPRLNTEAFF. For the CDR3, the DNA is TGCGCCAGCAGCCCACGATTGAACACTGAAGCTTTCTTT.